The 16 T cell receptor beta chains reported below all come from one sample, sequenced in a study of cytomegalovirus exposure and HLA in healthy donors. Sequenced by immunoSEQ multiplex PCR; TCRdb stores in-frame clones only, minus some. The sample records some 76,000 clones, 94% being singletons. Input material: PBMCs. These receptors were obtained from a woman between 18 and 29 years old in good health and CMV-seronegative.

The gene calls are TRBV18 and TRBJ2-3; no reliable D call. CDR1 and CDR2 from the germline V gene are KGHSH and LQKENI. The V end was cut by 0 bases, the J end by 2 bases, with 6 bases between. The length of the CDR3 is 14 residues. CDR3 loop: CASSPPSHTDTQYF. CDR3 DNA: TGTGCCAGCTCACCACCGTCCCACACAGATACGCAGTATTTT.

The chain has TRBV19 and TRBJ1-1; TRBD1 agrees at 11 bases. Germline loops: CDR1 LNHDA, CDR2 SQIVND (reference sequence). V lost 3 bases and J lost 5; bases outside the gene matches: 5. This CDR3 is built from 15 residues. The CDR3 nucleotides are TGTGCCAGTAGTATGGGAGGACAGGGGGCGACTGAAGCTTTCTTT. Translation gives CASSMGGQGATEAFF. The full variable domain, rest sourced from reference TRBV19 and TRBJ1-1, is DGGITQSPKYLFRKEGQNVTLSCEQNLNHDAMYWYRQDPGQGLRLIYYSQIVNDFQKGDIAEGYSVSREKKESFPLTVTSAQKNPTAFYLCASSMGGQGATEAFFGQGTRLTVV.

The DNA of the CDR3 is TGTGCCAGCAGTTCACGACAGTCCTACGAGCAGTACTTC. Its translation is CASSSRQSYEQYF. The gene calls are TRBV11-3 and TRBJ2-7; the D gene is possibly TRBD1 (5 bases). V lost 6 bases, J lost 1 base, and 10 bases lay in between. The germline CDR1 and CDR2 sequences are SGHNT and YENEEA. The CDR3 covers 13 residues.

This rearrangement joins TRBV5-1 to TRBJ1-4, with 7 bases matching TRBD1. V lost 8 bases to trimming and J lost 8 bases; unmatched junction nucleotides: 12. The germline CDR1 and CDR2 sequences are SGHRS and YFSETQ. The CDR3 is 14 residues long. DNA of the CDR3: TGCGCCAGTGCTACACAGGGGCGGCAAGAAAAACTGTTTTTT. Protein: CASATQGRQEKLFF.

This clone was detected once. One end of the junction varies from germline; a read error may be responsible. V and J are TRBV27 and TRBJ1-1, with a possible D match to TRBD1 (5 bases). The CDR3 contains 15 residues. CDR1 and CDR2 (germline): MNHEY, SMNVEV (reference sequence). The CDR3 DNA reads TGTGCCAGCAGCTTATGGGGGGGGGAAGGGACTGAAGCTTTCTTT. Encoded protein: CASSLWGGEGTEAFF.

The V and J genes are TRBV4-3 and TRBJ2-3; 7 bases agree with TRBD2. The CDR3 sequence is 15 residues long. Losses at the gene ends were 8 bases for V and 0 bases for J; bases not matched to a gene: 8. From germline, CDR1 is LGHNA and CDR2 YSLEER. The CDR3 sequence: CASGWGGYSTDTQYF. CDR3 coding DNA: TGCGCCAGCGGATGGGGGGGATATAGCACAGATACGCAGTATTTT.

J is TRBJ2-5 and V is TRBV5-1; D is undetermined. Germline values: CDR1 SGHRS, CDR2 YFSETQ. This CDR3 has 13 residues. The germline V and J ends were trimmed by 4 bases and 5 bases, with 12 bases remaining between them. The CDR3 DNA sequence: TGCGCCAGCAGCCTTCTGCTCAGGGAGACCCAGTACTTC. It encodes CASSLLLRETQYF.

The CDR3, as DNA: TGCGCCAGCAGCTTGGAGTTTGGGGTGGGGAGGAACACTGAAGCTTTCTTT. Its protein is CASSLEFGVGRNTEAFF. This chain connects TRBV5-1 to TRBJ1-1; D ambiguous. V was shortened by 0 bases and J by 1 base, with 16 bases between the two germline ends. Germline lookup yields CDR1 SGHRS and CDR2 YFSETQ. CDR3 length: 17 residues.

V and J are TRBV19 and TRBJ2-7, with 8 bases aligning to TRBD2. CDR3 length: 17 amino acids. CDR1 is LNHDA, CDR2 SQIVND, per germline (reference sequence). V gave up 3 bases and J gave up 0 bases; unmatched junction bases: 10. CDR3 bases: TGTGCCAGTAGTATGGGTCCTAGCGGGTTTACCTCCTACGAGCAGTACTTC. Amino acid sequence: CASSMGPSGFTSYEQYF.

The rearrangement links TRBV7-2 to TRBJ1-2; 7 bases line up with TRBD1. The CDR3 runs to 15 residues. Per germline, CDR1 SGHTA and CDR2 FQGNSA. The junction had 9 bases not matched to a gene; V was cut back by 6 bases and J by 2 bases. The CDR3, as DNA: TGTGCCAGCAGTCATTTGACAGGGCTAAACTATGGCTACACCTTC. Encoded protein: CASSHLTGLNYGYTF.

The CDR3 coding sequence is TGTGCCAGCAGCCCCGAACAGGTTTCCTTCTACAATGAGCAGTTCTTC. This translates into CASSPEQVSFYNEQFF. This chain uses TRBV5-4 with TRBJ2-1; the D gene is possibly TRBD1 (5 bases). The length of the CDR3 is 16 residues. CDR1 and CDR2 (germline): SGHNT, YYREEE (reference sequence). V was trimmed by 4 bases and J by 3 bases, leaving 17 bases between them. Based on the CDR3 plus reference TRBV5-4 and TRBJ2-1, the full variable domain is ETGVTQSPTHLIKTRGQQVTLRCSSQSGHNTVSWYQQALGQGPQFIFQYYREEENGRGNFPPRFSGLQFPNYSSELNVNALELDDSALYLCASSPEQVSFYNEQFFGPGTRLTVL.

The rearrangement links TRBV19 to TRBJ2-6; D might be TRBD1 (5 bases). V lost 0 bases to trimming and J lost 1 base, with 13 bases between them. This CDR3 spans 18 amino acids. Germline CDR1 and CDR2: LNHDA and SQIVND (reference sequence). The CDR3 reads CASSIEATAISGANVLTF. CDR3 nucleotide sequence: TGTGCCAGTAGTATAGAGGCGACAGCGATATCTGGGGCCAACGTCCTGACTTTC.

This chain links TRBV4-1 with TRBJ2-7, with a possible D match to TRBD2 (5 bases). The CDR3 sequence is 17 residues long. V was clipped by 0 bases and J by 2 bases, with 17 bases between them. CDR1 is MGHRA, CDR2 YSYEKL, per germline. The CDR3 region is CASSQDWFGGWPYEQYF. CDR3 DNA: TGCGCCAGCAGCCAAGATTGGTTCGGCGGGTGGCCCTACGAGCAGTACTTC.

This rearrangement joins TRBV4-2 to TRBJ2-1; TRBD2 agrees at 8 bases. CDR3 length: 18 residues. The V gene end was trimmed by 1 base and the J gene end by 1 base; junction bases not matched to a gene: 9. The germline V gene has CDR1 LGHNA and CDR2 YNFKEQ. CDR3 protein: CASSQVGSSGPSYNEQFF. The CDR3 region has the DNA TGTGCCAGCAGCCAAGTGGGATCTAGCGGGCCTTCCTACAATGAGCAGTTCTTC.

The rearrangement links TRBV6-5 to TRBJ2-2; D might be TRBD2 (6 bases). V lost 2 bases and J lost 0, with 10 bases in between. CDR1 MNHEY and CDR2 SVGAGI come from the germline V gene. CDR3 length: 16 amino acids. The CDR3 region is CASSYEGGTNTGELFF. CDR3 bases: TGTGCCAGCAGTTACGAGGGCGGGACGAACACCGGGGAGCTGTTTTTT.

The chain employs TRBV2 and TRBJ2-7; 7 positions agree with TRBD2. The CDR3 has 17 amino acids. Trimming at V came to 6 bases and at J to 1 base, leaving 15 bases not matched to a gene. Germline V lookup: CDR1 SNHLY, CDR2 FYNNEI. Written as DNA, the CDR3 is TGTGCCAGCAGGGCGGGGGACGGGGGAACCCTATCCTACGAGCAGTACTTC. Translated, it gives CASRAGDGGTLSYEQYF.